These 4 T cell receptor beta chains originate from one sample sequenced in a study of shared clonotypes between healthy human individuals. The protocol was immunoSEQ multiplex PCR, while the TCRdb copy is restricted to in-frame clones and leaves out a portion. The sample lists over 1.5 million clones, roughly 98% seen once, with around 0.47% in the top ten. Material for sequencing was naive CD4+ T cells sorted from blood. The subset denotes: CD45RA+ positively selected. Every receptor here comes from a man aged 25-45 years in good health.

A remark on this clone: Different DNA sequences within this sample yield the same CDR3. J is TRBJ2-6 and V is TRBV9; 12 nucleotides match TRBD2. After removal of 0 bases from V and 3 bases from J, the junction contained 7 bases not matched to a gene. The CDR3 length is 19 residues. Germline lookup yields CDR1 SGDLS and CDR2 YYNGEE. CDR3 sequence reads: CASSVGLAGEGSGANVLTF. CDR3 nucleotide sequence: TGTGCCAGCAGCGTAGGACTAGCGGGAGAGGGGAGTGGGGCCAACGTCCTGACTTTC.

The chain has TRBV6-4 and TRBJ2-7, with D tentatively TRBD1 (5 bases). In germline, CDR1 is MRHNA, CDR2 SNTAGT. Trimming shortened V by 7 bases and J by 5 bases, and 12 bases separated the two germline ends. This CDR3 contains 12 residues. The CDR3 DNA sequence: TGTGCCAGCATCAGGGCGTGGCACGAGCAGTACTTC. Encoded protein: CASIRAWHEQYF.

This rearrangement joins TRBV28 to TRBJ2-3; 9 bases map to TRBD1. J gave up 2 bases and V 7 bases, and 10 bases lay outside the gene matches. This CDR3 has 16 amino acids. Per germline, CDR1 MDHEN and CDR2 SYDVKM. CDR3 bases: TGTGCCAGCACCTCTGGACAGGGGCCTCCCACAGATACGCAGTATTTT. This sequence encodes CASTSGQGPPTDTQYF.

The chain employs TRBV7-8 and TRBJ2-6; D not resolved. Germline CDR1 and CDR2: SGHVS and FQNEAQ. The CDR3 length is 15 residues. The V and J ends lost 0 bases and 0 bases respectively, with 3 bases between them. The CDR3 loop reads CASSLASSGANVLTF. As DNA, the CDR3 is TGTGCCAGCAGCTTAGCGAGCTCTGGGGCCAACGTCCTGACTTTC.